These 32 T cell receptor beta chains were sequenced from one sample in a study of blood T cell repertoires in COVID-19. Clones were read by immunoSEQ multiplex PCR, and TCRdb kept only the in-frame ones, dropping some. The sample records 95,000 to 150,000 clones, around 80% being singletons. What was sequenced was peripheral blood. Receptors originate from a man in his fifties or sixties with active or convalescent COVID-19.

This rearrangement joins TRBV9 to TRBJ2-5; D is ambiguous. From germline, CDR1 is SGDLS and CDR2 YYNGEE. There are 15 residues in the CDR3. V lost 0 bases and J lost 5, with 14 bases in between. The CDR3 DNA reads TGTGCCAGCAGCGTAGGAGCCTCGGGTGCGGAGACCCAGTACTTC. Translating gives CASSVGASGAETQYF.

The chain links TRBV29-1 to TRBJ2-1; 14 bases map to TRBD2. The CDR3 totals 15 residues. Germline V gene lookup returns CDR1 SQVTM and CDR2 ANQGSEA. V was pared by 0 bases and J by 7 bases, with 2 bases of the junction left unmatched. The chain's CDR3 is CSVEDGTSGRNEQFF. The CDR3, as DNA: TGCAGCGTTGAAGACGGGACTAGCGGGAGAAATGAGCAGTTCTTC.

The chain's CDR3 is CASSSRQLPSTDTQYF. The DNA of the CDR3 is TGTGCCAGCAGTTCTCGCCAACTACCTAGCACAGATACGCAGTATTTT. J is TRBJ2-3 and V is TRBV7-2; D gene ambiguous. In germline, CDR1 is SGHTA, CDR2 FQGNSA. Trimming pared 6 bases from V and 0 bases from J, leaving 16 bases between. The CDR3 length is 16 residues.

This clone was seen once. This sequence joins TRBV9 and TRBJ2-3, with unresolved D. Germline V CDR1 and CDR2: SGDLS, YYNGEE. This CDR3 has 15 amino acids. V was clipped by 2 bases and J by 0 bases, with 10 bases between them. CDR3 residues: CASSVSPHSTDTQYF. For the CDR3, the DNA is TGTGCCAGCAGCGTTAGTCCGCATAGCACAGATACGCAGTATTTT.

This clone was found once. The chain carries TRBV7-2 and TRBJ1-1; no definite D call. The CDR3 is 16 residues long. Germline CDR1 and CDR2: SGHTA and FQGNSA. The ends were cut back, 3 bases at V and 5 bases at J, with 19 bases in the middle. The chain's CDR3 is CASSLGMVGVGTEAFF. CDR3 nucleotide sequence: TGTGCCAGCAGCTTGGGGATGGTCGGGGTCGGGACTGAAGCTTTCTTT.

This clone was seen ten or more times. The gene calls are TRBV13 and TRBJ2-7, with D perhaps TRBD1 (6 bases). The ends were cut back, 6 bases at V and 1 base at J, with 16 bases in the middle. This CDR3 comprises 15 residues. In germline, CDR1 is PRHDT, CDR2 FYEKMQ (reference sequence). CDR3 sequence (DNA): TGTGCCAGCAGGGCCACAGGGACCGCTTCCTACGAGCAGTACTTC. The encoded protein is CASRATGTASYEQYF. The entire variable domain, with the rest obtained from reference TRBV13 and TRBJ2-7, is as follows: AAGVIQSPRHLIKEKRETATLKCYPIPRHDTVYWYQQGPGQDPQFLISFYEKMQSDKGSIPDRFSAQQFSDYHSELNMSSLELGDSALYFCASRATGTASYEQYFGPGTRLTVT.

The V call is TRBV7-6, the J call TRBJ1-2; D unresolved. Trimming took off 5 bases at V and 0 bases at J, with 13 bases between the two ends. Germline CDR1 SGHVS, CDR2 FNYEAQ. The CDR3 has 15 amino acids. For the CDR3, the DNA is TGTGCCAGCAGCCCCAGGACTGAAGCTAACTATGGCTACACCTTC. Translating gives CASSPRTEANYGYTF.

V and J are TRBV1 and TRBJ2-7; the table assigns TRBD1, which was not confirmed against the DNA. TRBV1 is noted as a pseudogene. This CDR3 has 17 amino acids. CDR3 protein: CTTPPLPGTGISYEQYF. CDR3 sequence (DNA): TGCACCACCCCACCGCTACCGGGGACAGGCATATCCTACGAGCAGTACTTC.

The rearrangement links TRBV27 to TRBJ1-1, with D possibly TRBD1 on 6 matching bases. Trimming stripped 5 bases from V and 4 bases from J, with 8 bases between. This CDR3 has 12 residues. Germline CDR1 MNHEY, CDR2 SMNVEV (reference sequence). The CDR3 loop reads CASSGQLTEAFF. Here the CDR3 DNA reads TGTGCCAGCAGTGGACAGCTCACTGAAGCTTTCTTT.

The chain carries TRBV29-1 and TRBJ1-1; D unresolved. V lost 8 bases and J lost 7, with 14 bases in between. The CDR3 loop spans 11 amino acids. Germline loops: CDR1 SQVTM, CDR2 ANQGSEA. CDR3 residues: CSSSSGYEAFF. The CDR3 DNA reads as TGCAGCTCATCCTCGGGATATGAAGCTTTCTTT.

The chain couples TRBV19 to TRBJ1-5; D is uncertain. Germline lookup yields CDR1 LNHDA and CDR2 SQIVND (reference sequence). Trimming stripped 0 bases from V and 4 bases from J, with 7 bases between. This CDR3 is built from 14 residues. CDR3 bases: TGTGCCAGTAGTATAGACCGGGGAAATCAGCCCCAGCATTTT. Amino acids: CASSIDRGNQPQHF.

The gene calls are TRBV5-5 and TRBJ2-1; TRBD1 matches at 12 bases. Trimming removed 4 bases from V and 9 bases from J; junction bases left unmatched: 5. The CDR3 sequence is 14 residues long. CDR1 and CDR2 from the germline V gene are SGHKS and YYEKEE (reference sequence). The CDR3 is CASSGDRGRGEQFF. The CDR3 DNA reads TGTGCCAGCAGCGGGGACAGGGGGCGCGGTGAGCAGTTCTTC.

The rearrangement links TRBV5-5 to TRBJ2-7, with 8 positions matching TRBD2. Losses at the gene ends were 3 bases for V and 4 bases for J; bases not matched to a gene: 12. The CDR3 length is 16 residues. Germline V gene lookup returns CDR1 SGHKS and CDR2 YYEKEE (reference sequence). CDR3: CASSSFTTSELYEQYF. The CDR3 DNA reads as TGTGCCAGCAGCTCCTTTACGACTAGCGAGCTTTACGAGCAGTACTTC. The full variable domain, completed using reference TRBV5-5 and TRBJ2-7, is DAGVTQSPTHLIKTRGQQVTLRCSPISGHKSVSWYQQVLGQGPQFIFQYYEKEERGRGNFPDRFSARQFPNYSSELNVNALLLGDSALYLCASSSFTTSELYEQYFGPGTRLTVT.

This rearrangement joins TRBV5-1 to TRBJ1-3; TRBD1 agrees at 10 bases. The CDR3 extends over 14 amino acids. Trimming at V came to 7 bases and at J to 4 bases, leaving 5 bases not matched to a gene. Germline values: CDR1 SGHRS, CDR2 YFSETQ. CDR3 DNA: TGCGCCAGCTCGGGGACAGGGGACGGAAACACCATATATTTT. The encoded protein is CASSGTGDGNTIYF. Filled out from reference TRBV5-1 and TRBJ1-3, the complete variable domain reads KAGVTQTPRYLIKTRGQQVTLSCSPISGHRSVSWYQQTPGQGLQFLFEYFSETQRNKGNFPGRFSGRQFSNSRSEMNVSTLELGDSALYLCASSGTGDGNTIYFGEGSWLTVV.

The chain employs TRBV28 and TRBJ2-7; D is unclear. Germline assignment: CDR1 MDHEN and CDR2 SYDVKM. V was shortened by 8 bases and J by 1 base, with 6 bases between the two germline ends. CDR3 length: 11 amino acids. This chain's CDR3 is CASVASYEQYF. For the CDR3, the DNA is TGTGCCAGCGTAGCATCCTACGAGCAGTACTTC.

This chain links TRBV6-2 or TRBV6-3 with TRBJ2-1; weak D call: TRBD2 (6 bases). V was pared by 4 bases and J by 7 bases, with 11 bases between. Germline CDR1 and CDR2: MNHEY and SVGEGT. The CDR3 has 13 amino acids. The CDR3 coding sequence is TGTGCCAGCAGTTCCCCCCTAGCGAATGAGCAGTTCTTC. Translation gives CASSSPLANEQFF.

The chain links TRBV7-4 to TRBJ2-3; a possible D gene is TRBD2 (7 bases). V was trimmed by 7 bases and J by 2 bases, leaving 16 bases between them. The CDR3 is made up of 15 amino acids. Germline values: CDR1 SGHVT, CDR2 SQSDAQ. This chain's CDR3 is CASIDGGTNTDTQYF. Here the CDR3 DNA reads TGTGCCAGCATCGACGGGGGGACAAACACAGATACGCAGTATTTT.

The genes are TRBV27 and TRBJ2-1; 11 positions agree with TRBD1. Trimming at V came to 6 bases and at J to 9 bases, leaving 7 bases not matched to a gene. CDR3 length: 14 amino acids. Germline CDR1 MNHEY, CDR2 SMNVEV (reference sequence). CDR3 in amino acids: CASSLTGTGGEQFF. The DNA of the CDR3 is TGTGCCAGCAGCCTAACCGGGACAGGGGGTGAGCAGTTCTTC.

The rearrangement uses TRBV5-4 and TRBJ2-3; TRBD1 agrees at 8 bases. V gave up 0 bases and J gave up 4 bases; unmatched junction bases: 7. Germline loops: CDR1 SGHNT, CDR2 YYREEE (reference sequence). CDR3 length: 16 amino acids. CDR3 sequence: CASSLGQGAASDTQYF. The DNA of the CDR3 is TGTGCCAGCAGCTTGGGGCAGGGGGCGGCCTCAGATACGCAGTATTTT.

The chain joins TRBV5-6 to TRBJ1-6; maybe TRBD1 (6 bases). Germline CDR1 is SGHDT and CDR2 is YYEEEE. CDR3 length equals 15 residues. V was trimmed by 4 bases and J by 8 bases, leaving 16 bases between them. The CDR3 here is CASSPTLGHDSPLHF. CDR3 in DNA: TGTGCCAGCAGCCCCACCCTGGGACATGATTCACCCCTCCACTTT.

The table lists this clone with a few counts. CDR3 in DNA: TGTGCCAGCAGTGATTATGAGGGGGGGTCGTACAATGAGCAGTTCTTC. Its translation: CASSDYEGGSYNEQFF. This chain links TRBV2 with TRBJ2-1; tentatively, D is TRBD2 (7 bases). CDR3 length: 16 amino acids. Trimming stripped 3 bases from V and 4 bases from J, with 16 bases between. Germline V gene sequence: CDR1 SNHLY, CDR2 FYNNEI.

For the CDR3, the DNA is TGTGCCAGCAGTGAAGGGTGGGGGGTGAACACTGAAGCTTTCTTT. Translating it yields CASSEGWGVNTEAFF. The chain combines TRBV2 with TRBJ1-1; TRBD1 might be the D (5 bases). V lost 1 base, J lost 0 bases, and 9 bases lay in between. The CDR3 runs 15 residues. CDR1 and CDR2 (germline): SNHLY, FYNNEI.

The rearrangement uses TRBV28 and TRBJ2-7, with D maybe TRBD2 (6 bases). The CDR3 contains 15 residues. Trimming took 3 bases from V and 3 from J, leaving 15 bases between them. CDR1 and CDR2 from the germline V gene are MDHEN and SYDVKM. The chain's CDR3 is CASSLKVGLNYEQYF. CDR3 nucleotide sequence: TGTGCCAGCAGTTTGAAGGTGGGACTTAACTACGAGCAGTACTTC. Looking up the rest from reference TRBV28 and TRBJ2-7 gives the full variable domain: DVKVTQSSRYLVKRTGEKVFLECVQDMDHENMFWYRQDPGLGLRLIYFSYDVKMKEKGDIPEGYSVSREKKERFSLILESASTNQTSMYLCASSLKVGLNYEQYFGPGTRLTVT.

This rearrangement joins TRBV28 to TRBJ2-7; TRBD1 matches at 9 bases. Germline V gene lookup returns CDR1 MDHEN and CDR2 SYDVKM. The CDR3 totals 13 residues. V gave up 6 bases and J gave up 3 bases; unmatched junction bases: 3. CDR3 bases: TGTGCCAGCAGCTCGACAGGGGGCTACGAGCAGTACTTC. Residues: CASSSTGGYEQYF. Based on the CDR3 plus reference TRBV28 and TRBJ2-7, the full variable domain is DVKVTQSSRYLVKRTGEKVFLECVQDMDHENMFWYRQDPGLGLRLIYFSYDVKMKEKGDIPEGYSVSREKKERFSLILESASTNQTSMYLCASSSTGGYEQYFGPGTRLTVT.

Regarding this clone: Sequence at one end of the junction differs from germline and may be a read error. This chain links TRBV5-4 with TRBJ2-7, with D perhaps matching TRBD2 (5 bases). There are 14 residues in the CDR3. Germline CDR1 SGHNT, CDR2 YYREEE (reference sequence). The CDR3 DNA reads as TGTGCCAGCAGTTTGGGGAGCGGTTTCTACGAGCAGTACTTC. Translated, it gives CASSLGSGFYEQYF.

This sequence joins TRBV5-1 and TRBJ2-7; 9 bases agree with TRBD2. The length of the CDR3 is 14 residues. Germline CDR1 reads SGHRS; CDR2 reads YFSETQ. The J segment lost 3 bases and the V segment lost 3 bases, leaving 4 bases of the junction unmatched. CDR3 in DNA: TGCGCCAGCAGCTCCCTAGCGGGACTCTACGAGCAGTACTTC. Its translation is CASSSLAGLYEQYF.

V is TRBV9 and J is TRBJ2-7, with D perhaps matching TRBD1 (5 bases). Trimming shortened V by 0 bases and J by 1 base, and 8 bases separated the two germline ends. The CDR3 is 14 residues long. CDR1 is SGDLS and CDR2 is YYNGEE in the germline V gene. The chain's CDR3 is CASSVGGQSYEQYF. The DNA of the CDR3 is TGTGCCAGCAGCGTAGGGGGCCAATCCTACGAGCAGTACTTC.

The gene calls are TRBV7-9 and TRBJ2-7, with a tentative D call TRBD1 (6 bases). Trimming left V 5 bases short and J 7 bases short, with 18 bases between. CDR3 length: 14 amino acids. CDR1 and CDR2 from the germline V gene are SEHNR and FQNEAQ (reference sequence). CDR3 in amino acids: CASSPSTGTGEQYF. DNA for the CDR3: TGTGCCAGCAGCCCTTCGACAGGTACGGGAGAGCAGTACTTC.

V and J are TRBV27 and TRBJ2-7; a weak D match, TRBD2 (5 bases). The CDR3 contains 14 residues. Looked up from germline, CDR1 is MNHEY and CDR2 is SMNVEV (reference sequence). Trimming pared 5 bases from V and 0 bases from J, leaving 11 bases between. DNA of the CDR3: TGTGCCAGCAGTCGGGGATGGGGCTCCTACGAGCAGTACTTC. This encodes CASSRGWGSYEQYF.

Many counts were recorded for this clone. The V call is TRBV2, the J call TRBJ2-7, with 8 bases fitting TRBD2. Unmatched junction bases numbered 7, after V lost 1 base and J lost 5 bases. The V gene's germline CDR1 is SNHLY and CDR2 FYNNEI. This CDR3 is built from 15 residues. In DNA, the CDR3 is TGTGCCAGCAGTGAAGAGAGGCTAGCGGGCAACGAGCAGTACTTC. Translating gives CASSEERLAGNEQYF. Combining the CDR3 with reference TRBV2 and TRBJ2-7 gives the whole variable domain EPEVTQTPSHQVTQMGQEVILRCVPISNHLYFYWYRQILGQKVEFLVSFYNNEISEKSEIFDDQFSVERPDGSNFTLKIRSTKLEDSAMYFCASSEERLAGNEQYFGPGTRLTVT.

The chain recombines TRBV5-1 with TRBJ2-7, with D possibly matching TRBD2 (5 bases). The CDR3 consists of 13 residues. V lost 3 bases to trimming and J lost 5 bases, with 12 bases between them. Per germline, CDR1 SGHRS and CDR2 YFSETQ. DNA of the CDR3: TGCGCCAGCAGCTGGACGGAGGTTGACGAGCAGTACTTC. Its protein is CASSWTEVDEQYF.

The gene calls are TRBV5-4 and TRBJ1-2, with D perhaps TRBD1 (5 bases). The V and J ends lost 2 bases and 8 bases respectively, with 22 bases between them. The germline V gene encodes CDR1 SGHNT and CDR2 YYREEE (reference sequence). This CDR3 has 16 amino acids. The CDR3 region is CASSFSRGRAKGGYTF. The CDR3 nucleotides are TGTGCCAGCAGCTTCTCGCGTGGCAGGGCGAAGGGAGGCTACACCTTC.